This TCR beta chain was obtained from a study of T cell repertoires in cytomegalovirus infection. TCRdb ran MiXCR on the reads and lists one entry per CDR3 protein. The sample has some 700,000 distinct CDR3 sequences; 35% to 40% are singletons. V lost 6 bases, J lost 5 bases, and 15 bases stayed unmatched. This CDR3 has 17 residues. Germline CDR1 reads DFQATT; CDR2 reads SNEGSKA (reference sequence). The source of this sequence is a human donor in good health (CMV status not recorded). Some clones in this sample may be carry-over from other donors' samples. V usage is TRBV20-1 and J usage is TRBJ2-2; 10 bases are shared with TRBD2. The sequenced sample was PBMCs. The CDR3 nucleotides are TGCAGTGCCCTTGCTTCTCCTAGCGGGGGCGGGACCGGGGAGCTGTTTTTT. It yields the protein CSALASPSGGGTGELFF.